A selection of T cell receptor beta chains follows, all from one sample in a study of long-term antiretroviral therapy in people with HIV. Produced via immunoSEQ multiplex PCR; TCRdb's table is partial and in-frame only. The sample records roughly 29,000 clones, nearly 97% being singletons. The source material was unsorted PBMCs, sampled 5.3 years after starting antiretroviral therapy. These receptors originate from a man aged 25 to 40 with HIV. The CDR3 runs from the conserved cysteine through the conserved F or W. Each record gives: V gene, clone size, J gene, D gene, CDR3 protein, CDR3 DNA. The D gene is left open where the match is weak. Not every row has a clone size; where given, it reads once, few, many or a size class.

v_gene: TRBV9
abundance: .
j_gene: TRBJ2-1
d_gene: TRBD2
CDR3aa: CASSVVAGAGNEQFF
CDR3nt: TGTGCCAGCAGCGTAGTAGCGGGAGCGGGCAATGAGCAGTTCTTC

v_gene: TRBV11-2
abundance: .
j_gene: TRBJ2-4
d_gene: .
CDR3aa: CASSSSGTSIYF
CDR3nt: TGTGCCAGCAGCTCATCCGGGACTTCAATCTACTTC

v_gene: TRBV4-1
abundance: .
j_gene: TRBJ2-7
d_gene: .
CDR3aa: CASSQVTEYYEQYF
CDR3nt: TGCGCCAGCAGCCAAGTAACCGAGTACTACGAGCAGTACTTC

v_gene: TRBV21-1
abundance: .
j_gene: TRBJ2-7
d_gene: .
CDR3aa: CASSKEGTSGTRGNEQYF
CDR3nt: TGTGCCAGCAGCAAAGAGGGGACTAGCGGGACGAGGGGTAACGAGCAGTACTTC

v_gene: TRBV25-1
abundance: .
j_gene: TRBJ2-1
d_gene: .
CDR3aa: CASTLGGVSNEQFF
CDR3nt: TGTGCCAGCACCTTAGGGGGTGTCTCAAATGAGCAGTTCTTC

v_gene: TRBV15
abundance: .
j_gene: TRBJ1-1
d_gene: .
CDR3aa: CATSSGLGPQNTEAFF
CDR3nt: TGTGCCACCAGCAGTGGACTAGGGCCACAGAACACTGAAGCTTTCTTT

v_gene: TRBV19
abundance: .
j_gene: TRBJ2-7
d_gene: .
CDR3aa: CASSPGQGFSYEQYF
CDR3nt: TGTGCCAGTAGCCCTGGCCAGGGGTTTTCCTACGAGCAGTACTTC

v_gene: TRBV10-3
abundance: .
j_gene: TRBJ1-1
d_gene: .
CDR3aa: CAISEQEGDRSAFF
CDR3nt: TGTGCCATCAGTGAACAAGAAGGGGATAGGTCTGCTTTCTTT

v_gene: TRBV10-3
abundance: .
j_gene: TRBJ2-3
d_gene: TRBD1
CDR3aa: CAISERGTGEGDTQYF
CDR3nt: TGTGCCATCAGTGAGAGAGGGACAGGCGAGGGGGATACGCAGTATTTT

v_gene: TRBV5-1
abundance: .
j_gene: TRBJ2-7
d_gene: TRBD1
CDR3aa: CASSSGQGVLLYEQYF
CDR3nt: TGCGCCAGCAGCTCGGGACAGGGCGTACTCCTCTACGAGCAGTACTTC

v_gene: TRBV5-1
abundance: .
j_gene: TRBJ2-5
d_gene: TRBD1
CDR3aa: CASSFRTGGGETQYF
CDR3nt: TGCGCCAGCAGCTTCCGGACAGGGGGAGGAGAGACCCAGTACTTC

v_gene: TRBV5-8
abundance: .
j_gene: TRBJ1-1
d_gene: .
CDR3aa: CASSLEQLEAFF
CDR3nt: TGTGCCAGCAGCTTGGAACAGCTTGAAGCTTTCTTT

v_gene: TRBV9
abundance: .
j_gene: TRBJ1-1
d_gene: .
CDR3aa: CASSDHQGTEAFF
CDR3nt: TGTGCCAGCAGCGACCACCAGGGCACTGAAGCTTTCTTT

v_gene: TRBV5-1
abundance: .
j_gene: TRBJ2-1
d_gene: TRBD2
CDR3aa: CASSEGLAWQFF
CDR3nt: TGCGCCAGCAGCGAGGGACTAGCGTGGCAGTTCTTC

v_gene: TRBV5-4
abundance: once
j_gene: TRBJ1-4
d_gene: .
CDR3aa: CASSPQGPRSEKLFF
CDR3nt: TGTGCCAGCAGCCCCCAGGGACCCAGGAGTGAAAAACTGTTTTTT

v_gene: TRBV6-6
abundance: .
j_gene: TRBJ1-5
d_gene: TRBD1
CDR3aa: CASSRGQDSNQPQHF
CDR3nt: TGTGCCAGCAGCCGCGGACAGGATAGCAATCAGCCCCAGCATTTT

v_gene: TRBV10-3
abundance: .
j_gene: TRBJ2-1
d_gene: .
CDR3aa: CAISVSVDRNNEQFF
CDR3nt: TGTGCCATCAGTGTGTCGGTCGACAGGAACAATGAGCAGTTCTTC

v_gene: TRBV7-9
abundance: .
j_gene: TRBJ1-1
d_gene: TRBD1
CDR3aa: CASSPQGRSSWDTEAFF
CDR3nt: TGTGCCAGCAGCCCACAGGGGCGATCCTCTTGGGACACTGAAGCTTTCTTT

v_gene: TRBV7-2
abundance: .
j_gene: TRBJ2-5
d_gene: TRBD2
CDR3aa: CASSLGLAGGQETQYF
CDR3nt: TGTGCCAGCAGCTTAGGACTAGCGGGGGGGCAAGAGACCCAGTACTTC

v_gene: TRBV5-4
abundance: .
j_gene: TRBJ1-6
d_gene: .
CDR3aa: CASSLGHSRANSPLHF
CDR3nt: TGTGCCAGCAGCTTGGGGCACAGCAGAGCTAATTCACCCCTCCACTTT

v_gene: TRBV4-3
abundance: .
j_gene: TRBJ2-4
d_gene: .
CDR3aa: CASSVGAAGKKNIQYF
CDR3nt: TGCGCCAGCAGCGTGGGGGCGGCGGGGAAGAAAAACATTCAGTACTTC

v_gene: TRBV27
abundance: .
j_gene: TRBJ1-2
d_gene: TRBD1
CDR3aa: CASSLSLDRGGYTF
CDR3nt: TGTGCCAGCAGTTTATCGTTGGACAGGGGTGGCTACACCTTC